This T cell receptor beta chain was sequenced for a study of Tregs in tolerant kidney transplant recipients. On the study more broadly: The nonmyeloablative bone marrow transplants came from related graft donors, with transient mixed chimerism. Findings of the study overall: Antigen-driven expansion was suggested because donor-specific Tregs expanded more than all Tregs in tolerant patients. Some patients' samples used different primers over time, so nucleotide sequences weren't comparable.

Trimming removed 3 bases at V and 7 bases at J, with 7 bases between. Germline lookup yields CDR1 MGHDK and CDR2 SYGVNS. The CDR3 runs to 13 residues. Regarding this clone: The target antigen is unknown.

Sequenced by immunoSEQ multiplex PCR; TCRdb stores in-frame clones only, minus some. The table lists 60,000 to 75,000 clones, 80% to 90% of them singletons. V is TRBV25-1 and J is TRBJ1-6; D ambiguous. This sequence originates from a human donor who received a combined kidney and bone marrow transplant. The sequences come from Tregs from blood, collected before the transplant. The CDR3 sequence is CASSDYLNSPLHF. The DNA for the CDR3 is TGTGCCAGCAGTGATTACTTGAATTCACCCCTCCACTTT.